A selection of T cell receptor beta chains follows, all from one sample in a study of Ad26.COV2.S vaccination and SARS-CoV-2 variants. Profiled with immunoSEQ multiplex PCR; TCRdb holds only in-frame clones, not every one. The sample holds about 680,000 clones, roughly 90% seen once. The sequenced sample was peripheral blood, obtained in a trial of Ad26.COV2.S vaccine versus placebo. The receptor set was obtained from a person aged 18 to 59 who received the Ad26.COV2.S COVID-19 vaccine or a placebo. Each CDR3 is given with its conserved first and last residue. The D gene is left open where the match is weak. Only part of the rows carry a size: once, few, many, or a class if the clone is expanded.

TGTGCCAGCAGTTACTCCTATAGCACAGATACGCAGTATTTT CASSYSYSTDTQYF TRBV6-2/TRBV6-3 - few TRBJ2-3
TGTGCCAGCAGCTTAGGGCGTCTAGCGGGGGGAGATACGCAGTATTTT CASSLGRLAGGDTQYF TRBV7-2 TRBD2 - TRBJ2-3
TGTGCCAGCAGCTTAGCGGGTAACACCTACAATGAGCAGTTCTTC CASSLAGNTYNEQFF TRBV7-2 - - TRBJ2-1
TGCGCCAGCAGCCAACAGGGGATGGGTGAAAAACTGTTTTTT CASSQQGMGEKLFF TRBV4-1 - once TRBJ1-4
TGCAGTGCTAGTTGGGGGGGGGCGCGGGCCAATCAGCCCCAGCATTTT CSASWGGARANQPQHF TRBV20-1 - - TRBJ1-5
TGCGCCAGCAGCCAACTGGGGGCGGGGATTGACATTCAGTACTTC CASSQLGAGIDIQYF TRBV5-1 - - TRBJ2-4
TGTGCCAGCAGTTTATTAGGCAATGAGCAGTTCTTC CASSLLGNEQFF TRBV27 - - TRBJ2-1
TGCGCCAGCAGCCGGGGACAGGGGACCCTTATGGACTATGGCTACACCTTC CASSRGQGTLMDYGYTF TRBV4-3 TRBD1 - TRBJ1-2
TGTGCCAGTAGTATAACTTCGTGGGGAACTGGAAACACCATATATTTT CASSITSWGTGNTIYF TRBV19 - - TRBJ1-3
TGTGCCGGCCGGGACAGGGGGTCCTACGAGCAGTACTTC CAGRDRGSYEQYF TRBV7-2 TRBD1 - TRBJ2-7
TGCGCCAGCAGCTTCGTGGGAGCAAGCCACGAGCAGTACTTC CASSFVGASHEQYF TRBV5-1 - - TRBJ2-7
TGTGCCTGGAAACCCATTGGGCTAGCCGAGGACACCGGGGAGCTGTTTTTT CAWKPIGLAEDTGELFF TRBV30 - - TRBJ2-2
TGTGCCAGCTCACGATACGCACTAGCGGGAGCCATGGGTTATTCGTACAATGAGCAGTTCTTC CASSRYALAGAMGYSYNEQFF TRBV18 TRBD2 - TRBJ2-1
TGTGCCAGCAGTTACCTAGACAGGGGGTCCTACAATGAGCAGTTCTTC CASSYLDRGSYNEQFF TRBV6-2/TRBV6-3 TRBD1 few TRBJ2-1
TGCGCCAGCAGCTTGGCCAGATGGACGGGGAAAAACACAGATACGCAGTATTTT CASSLARWTGKNTDTQYF TRBV5-1 - - TRBJ2-3
TGTGCCAGCAGATCCCCTAGCGGGCTTAGCACAGATACGCAGTATTTT CASRSPSGLSTDTQYF TRBV2 TRBD2 - TRBJ2-3
TGTGCCAGCAGCATGACTACCCAGGGAATTTGGGAGCAGTTCTTC CASSMTTQGIWEQFF TRBV5-6 - - TRBJ2-1
TGTGCCAGCAGTGTGGGGCAAGGTGGGTTCTACGAGCAGTACTTC CASSVGQGGFYEQYF TRBV2 - - TRBJ2-7
TGTGCCAGCAGCTTGTCTACCAGCCTCAGCAATCAGCCCCAGCATTTT CASSLSTSLSNQPQHF TRBV5-8 - - TRBJ1-5
TGTGCCAGCAGCGCACCTATTCCCGAGCAGTACTTC CASSAPIPEQYF TRBV5-5 - - TRBJ2-7
TGCGCCAGCAGCCGCCCGGGACTAGCATCTAGCACAGATACGCAGTATTTT CASSRPGLASSTDTQYF TRBV5-1 TRBD2 - TRBJ2-3
TGTGCCAGCAGCCCCGGGGGGGGCGAAGACTCCTACGAGCAGTACTTC CASSPGGGEDSYEQYF TRBV11-2 TRBD2 once TRBJ2-7
TGTGCCAGCAGCTCGAAACAGGGTGCAGAGACCCAGTACTTC CASSSKQGAETQYF TRBV11-1 - - TRBJ2-5
TGTGCCAGTAGTCTTGAGACAGGGACTACCCAGTACTTC CASSLETGTTQYF TRBV19 - - TRBJ2-5
TGTGCCAGCAGCTTGGTAACCGCTATTCGTGACAATCAGCCCCAGCATTTT CASSLVTAIRDNQPQHF TRBV5-5 - - TRBJ1-5
TGTGCCAGCAGCTCGGTGACGACAGGGCCCTACAATGAGCAGTTCTTC CASSSVTTGPYNEQFF TRBV7-9 TRBD1 - TRBJ2-1
TGTGCCAGCAGCCCGCAGAATAACTATGGCTACACCTTC CASSPQNNYGYTF TRBV7-9 - - TRBJ1-2
TGTGCCAGCAGTTTTGGCAGGTCTAGGGAGCAGTACTTC CASSFGRSREQYF TRBV12-3/TRBV12-4 - - TRBJ2-7
TGTGCCAGTAGTGGGGGGCAAGAGACCCAGTACTTC CASSGGQETQYF TRBV19 - - TRBJ2-5
TGTGCCAGCAGCGGCACAGCAGGGTCATATAATTCACCCCTCCACTTT CASSGTAGSYNSPLHF TRBV3-1/TRBV3-2 - - TRBJ1-6
TGCGCCAGCAGTCACGGGAATTACAATGAGCAGTTCTTC CASSHGNYNEQFF TRBV10-2 - - TRBJ2-1
TGCAGCGTTTGGGGGTTAGGGGAGCTGTTTTTT CSVWGLGELFF TRBV29-1 - - TRBJ2-2
TGTGCCAGCAGCTTCGACCGTAGCGGGGAGCTGTTTTTT CASSFDRSGELFF TRBV7-9 - - TRBJ2-2
TGTGCCAGCGGACAGCTCCAAGAGACCCAGTACTTC CASGQLQETQYF TRBV3-1/TRBV3-2 - - TRBJ2-5
TGTGCCAGCAGTGAAAGAGTCGGTGGGGGGGAGACCCAGTACTTC CASSERVGGGETQYF TRBV2 - - TRBJ2-5
TGCGCCAGCAGCCGAGGGAACACTGAAGCTTTCTTT CASSRGNTEAFF TRBV10-1 - - TRBJ1-1
TGTGCCAGCAGCGCGCTTGGGGGGCCGGCAGATACGCAGTATTTT CASSALGGPADTQYF TRBV7-3 - - TRBJ2-3
TGTGCCAGCACCCCCCCGGGGACTAGCGGAGAGACCCAGTACTTC CASTPPGTSGETQYF TRBV21-1 - - TRBJ2-5
TGTGCCAGCAGCTTAGTCACGAGTTCACCCCTCCACTTT CASSLVTSSPLHF TRBV11-2 - - TRBJ1-6
TGTGCCAGCAGCTTTTTCGGCTCCATTGAAGCTTTCTTT CASSFFGSIEAFF TRBV7-9 - - TRBJ1-1
TGTGCCAGCAGTCCACTAGCGGGAGGGTCTCTCACCGGGGAGCTGTTTTTT CASSPLAGGSLTGELFF TRBV25-1 TRBD2 - TRBJ2-2
TGTGCCAGCAGCTTATCGGGCAGGGACAATCGGGAGACCCAGTACTTC CASSLSGRDNRETQYF TRBV7-3 - - TRBJ2-5
TGTGCCAGCAGCTTAGAGGGGGGCTGGCGGGAGCAGTACTTC CASSLEGGWREQYF TRBV7-8 - - TRBJ2-7
TGCGCCAGCAGCTTGGACGGATCGAGGAACTATGGCTACACCTTC CASSLDGSRNYGYTF TRBV5-1 - - TRBJ1-2
TGTGCCAGCAGCTTAGGGACAGGGGGCTTCTCTGGAAACACCATATATTTT CASSLGTGGFSGNTIYF TRBV7-9 TRBD1 - TRBJ1-3
TGTGCCAGCAGTCCACAGGGGGCTCAGCCCCAGCATTTT CASSPQGAQPQHF TRBV6-5 TRBD1 - TRBJ1-5
TGTGCCAGCAGCGACCGGACAGGGACGGAAACAGATACGCAGTATTTT CASSDRTGTETDTQYF TRBV7-3 TRBD1 - TRBJ2-3
TGTGCCTGGAGCAGGGGGCGTTCCAATGAGCAGTTCTTC CAWSRGRSNEQFF TRBV30 TRBD1 once TRBJ2-1
TGTGCCACTAAACCGGGACAGGGGCTCCTCTATGGCTACACCTTC CATKPGQGLLYGYTF TRBV19 TRBD1 - TRBJ1-2
TGTGCCTGGAGTGTATGGGGGACCCTCTCCTACGAGCAGTACTTC CAWSVWGTLSYEQYF TRBV30 - once TRBJ2-7
TGTGCCACCAGCAGGAACACTGAAGCTTTCTTT CATSRNTEAFF TRBV15 - few TRBJ1-1
TGTGCCAGCAGGTCCCGGGACAGGATGAACACTGAAGCTTTCTTT CASRSRDRMNTEAFF TRBV11-1 TRBD1 - TRBJ1-1
TGTGCCAGCTCACCGAACGGAAAGAACACCGGGGAGCTGTTTTTT CASSPNGKNTGELFF TRBV18 - - TRBJ2-2
TGTGCCAGCAGCTCCGCCAAATCCGGGGCCAACACTGAAGCTTTCTTT CASSSAKSGANTEAFF TRBV5-4 - - TRBJ1-1
TGTGCCAGCAGCTTTCGGGACCCCACAGATACGCAGTATTTT CASSFRDPTDTQYF TRBV7-9 - - TRBJ2-3